This T cell receptor (beta chain) was observed in a study of cytomegalovirus exposure and HLA in healthy donors (dated by TCRdb to between 2016 and 2019). At the level of the whole study: According to a later analysis, the 120 or so validation repertoires were produced on the same platform as the 666 repertoires of the first cohort. In addition to the first cohort of 650 to 750 subjects, a separate validation cohort of about 120 different subjects was used. To predict cytomegalovirus infection status, the study combined high-throughput TCR immunosequencing, statistical association of individual TCRs with disease status, and machine learning. The aim of the study was to test whether cataloging public T cell receptors could identify signatures of past pathogen exposure. Results the study describes overall, beyond this receptor: All 120 or so repertoires were used to score co-occurrence in the validation cohort in a later analysis, because that analysis had no HLA typing for the cohort. Subsequent analysis determined that TCRs grouped into clusters in the first cohort also showed a tendency toward co-occurrence across the 90 to 150 validation repertoires, and roughly 95% of cluster scores exceeded 0. The study listed approximately 160 TCR beta chains as associated with cytomegalovirus. In vitro tests confirmed that a few of the cytomegalovirus-associated TCR beta chains recognize cytomegalovirus antigens. In both the original and validation cohorts, the classifier was reported to diagnose cytomegalovirus status with high specificity and sensitivity. It was suggested by the authors that the approach could potentially be generalized to other disease states and immunological phenotypes. Across donors, most TCR sequences were observed very rarely, whereas some public TCRs were present in many individuals.

Library preparation used the immunoSEQ multiplex PCR assay. The authors' pipeline ran thus. A statistical classification framework was built to diagnose cytomegalovirus status from the catalog of TCR beta chain sequences. Imported from immuneACCESS, the table was reduced by TCRdb to in-frame sequences with V and J called. These copies leave out some clones; in studies compared against another copy, an unresolved V gene accounts for under half, and the cause of the remainder is not known. V and J calls and clone size are given by that table; D and trimming were obtained from the DNA. In all, the sample holds 120,000 or so clones, and 70% to 90% of those were seen once. 1.9% of the sample comes from the top ten. Details on this clone: Its antigen specificity is not known. No much larger clone is present one base from it, and per-base qualities are unavailable.

Separate from the approximately 730-subject first cohort, the validation cohort of 95 to 150 subjects was the group to which the donors belonged. V loses 4 bases at its end and J loses 4 bases; junction bases beyond the gene matches: 9. CDR1 and CDR2, per the germline V gene, are MGHRA and YSYEKL. The CDR3 runs 15 residues from the cysteine to the phenylalanine. The CDR3 DNA has 45 bases and is translated from base 1. The receptor's source is a woman aged 18 to 35 in good health and CMV-seronegative. The specimen was PBMCs. This receptor chain uses TRBV4-1 and TRBJ1-1; 7 junctional bases match TRBD1. The CDR3 protein sequence reads: CASSRILQGLTEAFF. The DNA is TGCGCCAGCAGCCGCATATTACAGGGGCTCACTGAAGCTTTCTTT.